Below are 21 T cell receptor beta chains sequenced from a single sample in a study of response to subunit inactivated influenza vaccine. TCRdb reanalysed the RT-PCR reads using MiXCR and keeps one entry per CDR3 protein. The table has some 500,000 distinct CDR3 sequences, approximately 16% seen once. The sequenced sample was CD4+ T cells sorted from PBMCs, obtained approximately 25 months after vaccination. All receptors come from a man aged 50 to 69 who received an inactivated influenza vaccine.

This clonotype was picked up a small number of times. V is TRBV27 and J is TRBJ2-7, with 10 bases lining up with TRBD2. Trimming took 5 bases from V and 6 from J; bases not matched to a gene: 4. This CDR3 is 13 amino acids long. Germline assignment: CDR1 MNHEY and CDR2 SMNVEV (reference sequence). In DNA, the CDR3 is TGTGCCAGCAGTCTACTAGCGGGAATCGAGCAGTACTTC. This gives the protein CASSLLAGIEQYF.

The gene calls are TRBV18 and TRBJ2-7, with TRBD1 matching 8 bases. Germline trimming cut 2 bases from V and 4 bases from J; bases unmatched to any gene: 4. Germline values: CDR1 KGHSH, CDR2 LQKENI. The CDR3 is 14 residues long. The CDR3, as DNA: TGTGCCAGCTCACCAGAGACAGGGGTTTACGAGCAGTACTTC. Translating gives CASSPETGVYEQYF.

The chain uses TRBV6-1 and TRBJ1-1, with D hard to call. Germline lookup yields CDR1 MNHNS and CDR2 SASEGT. This CDR3 has 14 residues. Trimming stripped 7 bases from V and 4 bases from J, with 16 bases between. CDR3 protein: CASTRGGDVTEAFF. For the CDR3, the DNA is TGTGCCAGCACTAGAGGTGGGGATGTCACTGAAGCTTTCTTT.

This clonotype was counted between two and nine times. The chain is built from TRBV4-2 and TRBJ1-6; TRBD1 matches 7 bases. Per the germline V gene, CDR1 is LGHNA and CDR2 is YNFKEQ. The CDR3 consists of 16 residues. Trimming removed 0 bases from V and 8 bases from J; junction bases left unmatched: 7. CDR3 region: CASSQDLTGWHSPLHF. The CDR3 region has the DNA TGTGCCAGCAGCCAAGACCTGACAGGGTGGCATTCACCCCTCCACTTT.

The V gene is TRBV28, the J gene TRBJ2-7; D uncertain. V dropped 8 bases and J dropped 1 base, with 18 bases sitting between them. The CDR3 length is 15 residues. Per germline, CDR1 MDHEN and CDR2 SYDVKM. The CDR3 region has the DNA TGTGCCAGCGGATTACGCTGGGGAATATCCTACGAGCAGTACTTC. Its protein product is CASGLRWGISYEQYF. Drawing the rest from reference TRBV28 and TRBJ2-7, the complete variable domain is DVKVTQSSRYLVKRTGEKVFLECVQDMDHENMFWYRQDPGLGLRLIYFSYDVKMKEKGDIPEGYSVSREKKERFSLILESASTNQTSMYLCASGLRWGISYEQYFGPGTRLTVT.

This clonotype has a handful of counts. The rearrangement uses TRBV3-1 and TRBJ2-3; a possible D gene is TRBD1 (5 bases). This CDR3 has 17 residues. Germline V lookup: CDR1 LGHDT, CDR2 YNNKEL (reference sequence). Trimming removed 4 bases at V and 5 bases at J, with 22 bases between. The CDR3 DNA is TGTGCCAGCAGCCGCACATCCTCACTGGGGCCTAGAGATACGCAGTATTTT. The encoded protein is CASSRTSSLGPRDTQYF.

The rearrangement links TRBV20-1 to TRBJ2-7; D is possibly TRBD2 (6 bases). From germline, CDR1 is DFQATT and CDR2 SNEGSKA (reference sequence). The CDR3 is 16 amino acids. Trimming shortened V by 2 bases and J by 0 bases, and 17 bases separated the two germline ends. The CDR3, as DNA: TGCAGTGCTAGACCCCGGGACTTAAAGTTCTCCTACGAGCAGTACTTC. Residues: CSARPRDLKFSYEQYF.

The J gene is TRBJ2-2, the V gene TRBV5-1; unclear D gene. This CDR3 spans 15 amino acids. CDR1 is SGHRS, CDR2 YFSETQ, per germline. With 0 bases removed from V and 4 bases from J, the gap between germline ends came to 10 bases. As DNA, the CDR3 is TGCGCCAGCAGCTTGGCCGGGTGGGGCACCGGGGAGCTGTTTTTT. It translates to CASSLAGWGTGELFF.

This chain uses TRBV24-1 with TRBJ2-3, with 7 bases that match TRBD2. CDR1 is KGHDR and CDR2 is SFDVKD in the germline V gene. Trimming at V came to 4 bases and at J to 2 bases, leaving 5 bases not matched to a gene. The CDR3 is 15 amino acids. As DNA, the CDR3 is TGTGCCACCAGTGAACTGAGCGGGGACACAGATACGCAGTATTTT. Translation: CATSELSGDTDTQYF.

The sample holds a few counts of this clonotype. The chain couples TRBV20-1 to TRBJ1-2; a possible D gene is TRBD1 (5 bases). CDR3 size: 12 residues. Deletions cut 5 bases from V and 4 bases from J, with 11 bases between. Germline CDR1 reads DFQATT; CDR2 reads SNEGSKA (reference sequence). The CDR3 bases are TGCAGTGCTCAGGGAGACCTCTATGGCTACACCTTC. Amino acid sequence: CSAQGDLYGYTF.

Many counts were recorded for this clonotype. This chain uses TRBV29-1 with TRBJ2-1, with 13 bases aligning to TRBD2. The V segment lost 6 bases and the J segment 10 bases; nucleotides outside the gene matches: 9. From germline, CDR1 is SQVTM and CDR2 ANQGSEA. This CDR3 spans 14 amino acids. The CDR3 DNA sequence: TGCAGCGTACCCGGACTAGCGGGAGTGGGGGAGCAGTTCTTC. It specifies CSVPGLAGVGEQFF.

The chain carries TRBV28 and TRBJ1-2; 7 nucleotides match TRBD1. Germline lookup yields CDR1 MDHEN and CDR2 SYDVKM. Trimming removed 4 bases from V and 8 bases from J; junction bases left unmatched: 16. This CDR3 has 16 amino acids. CDR3 amino acids: CASSYPPGQLYLGYTF. The CDR3, as DNA: TGTGCCAGCAGTTACCCCCCGGGACAGCTTTATCTAGGCTACACCTTC.

This clonotype showed up just a few times. This chain joins TRBV20-1 and TRBJ2-3; a possible D gene is TRBD1 (6 bases). Germline V gene sequence: CDR1 DFQATT, CDR2 SNEGSKA (reference sequence). The CDR3 consists of 14 residues. Trimming removed 6 bases from V and 0 bases from J, with 13 bases in between. The CDR3 DNA reads TGCAGTGCCTTTCGACAGGCGAGCACAGATACGCAGTATTTT. Its translation: CSAFRQASTDTQYF.

This clonotype was detected a few times. The chain couples TRBV20-1 to TRBJ2-7; 8 nucleotides match TRBD2. This CDR3 spans 14 amino acids. Per germline, CDR1 DFQATT and CDR2 SNEGSKA (reference sequence). Trimming removed 1 base from V and 2 bases from J; junction bases left unmatched: 4. This CDR3 reads CSARVAGRTYEQYF. In DNA form, the CDR3 reads TGCAGTGCTAGAGTAGCGGGGCGCACCTACGAGCAGTACTTC.

The chain has TRBV7-9 and TRBJ1-3; 8 bases map to TRBD1. The CDR3 contains 17 residues. V lost 5 bases, J lost 0 bases, and 9 bases stayed unmatched. Germline CDR1 SEHNR, CDR2 FQNEAQ (reference sequence). In DNA form, the CDR3 reads TGTGCCAGCAGCCCGAGGGGGACAGGAGCCTCTGGAAACACCATATATTTT. Amino acid sequence: CASSPRGTGASGNTIYF. Variable domain in full (rest from reference TRBV7-9 and TRBJ1-3): DTGVSQNPRHKITKRGQNVTFRCDPISEHNRLYWYRQTLGQGPEFLTYFQNEAQLEKSRLLSDRFSAERPKGSFSTLEIQRTEQGDSAMYLCASSPRGTGASGNTIYFGEGSWLTVV.

Remarks on this clonotype: One end of the junction varies from germline; a read error may be responsible. The chain carries TRBV28 and TRBJ1-1; tentative D call: TRBD1 (5 bases). The CDR3 runs to 12 residues. Germline CDR1 and CDR2: MDHEN and SYDVKM. The CDR3 sequence is CTSKGGDTEAFF. The DNA of the CDR3 is TGTACCAGCAAGGGAGGGGACACTGAAGCTTTCTTT.

The chain joins TRBV20-1 to TRBJ2-1, with 7 bases matching TRBD1. The CDR3 loop spans 13 amino acids. The germline gives CDR1 DFQATT, CDR2 SNEGSKA (reference sequence). Trimming at V came to 1 base and at J to 5 bases, leaving 2 bases not matched to a gene. The CDR3 DNA sequence: TGCAGTGCTAGAGGACAGGGCAACAATGAGCAGTTCTTC. Translating gives CSARGQGNNEQFF.

The chain couples TRBV20-1 to TRBJ2-3, with D perhaps TRBD1 (6 bases). Germline lookup yields CDR1 DFQATT and CDR2 SNEGSKA (reference sequence). V dropped 0 bases and J dropped 4 bases, with 11 bases sitting between them. This CDR3 contains 14 residues. Here the CDR3 reads CSARDPTGPDTQYF. CDR3 bases: TGCAGTGCTAGAGATCCCACAGGGCCAGATACGCAGTATTTT.

The rearrangement uses TRBV5-5 and TRBJ2-3; D is unclear. The CDR3 runs 13 residues. Trimming took 5 bases from V and 3 from J, leaving 10 bases between them. Germline-derived CDR1 and CDR2 are SGHKS and YYEKEE (reference sequence). CDR3 protein: CASRTFTTDTQYF. CDR3 DNA: TGTGCCAGCAGAACTTTCACTACAGATACGCAGTATTTT.

The chain combines TRBV30 with TRBJ1-2; TRBD1 agrees at 7 bases. Germline V CDR1 and CDR2: GTSNPN, SVGIG (reference sequence). With 2 bases clipped from V and 6 bases from J, the junction kept 6 bases outside the gene matches. CDR3 length: 13 amino acids. CDR3 in amino acids: CAWSRGGADGYTF. The CDR3 DNA reads as TGTGCCTGGAGTCGAGGGGGCGCAGATGGCTACACCTTC.

This CDR3 is CASNYEGTNTGELFF. In nucleotides, the CDR3 is TGTGCCAGCAATTACGAGGGCACGAACACCGGGGAGCTGTTTTTT. V and J are TRBV7-2 and TRBJ2-2, with D possibly being TRBD2 (5 bases). Trimming took 7 bases from V and 0 from J, leaving 12 bases between them. Germline loops: CDR1 SGHTA, CDR2 FQGNSA. The CDR3 covers 15 residues.